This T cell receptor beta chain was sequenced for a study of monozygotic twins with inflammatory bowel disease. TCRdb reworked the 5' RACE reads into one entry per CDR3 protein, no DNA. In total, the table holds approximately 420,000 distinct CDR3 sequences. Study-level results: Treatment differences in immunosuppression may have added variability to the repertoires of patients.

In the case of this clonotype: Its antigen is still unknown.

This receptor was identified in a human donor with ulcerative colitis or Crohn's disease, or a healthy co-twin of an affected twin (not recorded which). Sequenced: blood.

This CDR3 is CASSQEATTVISYTF. V and J are TRBV4-2 and TRBJ1-2. This CDR3 has 15 amino acids. The germline V gene encodes CDR1 LGHNA and CDR2 YNFKEQ.